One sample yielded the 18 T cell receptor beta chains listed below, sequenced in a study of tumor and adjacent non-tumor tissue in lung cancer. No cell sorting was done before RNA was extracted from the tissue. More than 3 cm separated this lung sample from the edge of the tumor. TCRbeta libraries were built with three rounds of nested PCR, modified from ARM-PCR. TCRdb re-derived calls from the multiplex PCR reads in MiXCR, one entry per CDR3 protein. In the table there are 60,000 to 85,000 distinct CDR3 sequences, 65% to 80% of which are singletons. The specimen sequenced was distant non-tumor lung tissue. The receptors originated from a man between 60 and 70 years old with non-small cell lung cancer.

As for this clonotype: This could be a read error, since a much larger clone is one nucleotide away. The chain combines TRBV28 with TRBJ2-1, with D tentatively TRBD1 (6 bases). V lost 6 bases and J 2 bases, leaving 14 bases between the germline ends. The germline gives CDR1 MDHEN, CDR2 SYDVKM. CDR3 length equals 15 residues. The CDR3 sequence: CASSQKTGTYNEQFF. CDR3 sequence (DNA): TGTGCCAGCAGCCAAAAGACAGGAACCTACAATGAGCAGTTCTTC.

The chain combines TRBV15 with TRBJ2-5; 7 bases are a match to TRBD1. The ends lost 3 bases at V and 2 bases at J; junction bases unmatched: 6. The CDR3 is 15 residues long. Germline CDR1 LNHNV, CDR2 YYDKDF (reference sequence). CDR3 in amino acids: CATSSQGGGQETQYF. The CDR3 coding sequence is TGTGCCACCAGCAGTCAAGGGGGCGGGCAAGAGACCCAGTACTTC. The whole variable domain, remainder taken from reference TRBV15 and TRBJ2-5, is DAMVIQNPRYQVTQFGKPVTLSCSQTLNHNVMYWYQQKSSQAPKLLFHYYDKDFNNEADTPDNFQSRRPNTSFCFLDIRSPGLGDTAMYLCATSSQGGGQETQYFGPGTRLLVL.

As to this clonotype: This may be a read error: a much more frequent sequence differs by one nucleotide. In nucleotides, the CDR3 is TGTGCCATCAGCTCCTCAGGGGGCTCCTACGAGCAGTACTTC. The encoded protein is CAISSSGGSYEQYF. V usage is TRBV7-9 and J usage is TRBJ2-7, with 7 bases fitting TRBD1. The CDR3 consists of 14 residues. Germline V CDR1 and CDR2: SEHNR, FQNEAQ (reference sequence).

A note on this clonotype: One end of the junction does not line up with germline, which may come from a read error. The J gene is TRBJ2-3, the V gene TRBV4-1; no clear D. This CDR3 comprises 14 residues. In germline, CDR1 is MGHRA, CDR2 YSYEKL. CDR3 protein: CASSSVGSADTQYF. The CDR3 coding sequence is TGCGCTAGCAGCTCTGTGGGCAGCGCAGATACACAGTATTTT.

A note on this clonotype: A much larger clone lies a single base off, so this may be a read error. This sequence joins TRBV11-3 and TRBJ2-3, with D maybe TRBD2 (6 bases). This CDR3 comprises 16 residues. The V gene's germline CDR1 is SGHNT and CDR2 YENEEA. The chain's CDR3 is CATSFGGTSNTDTQYF. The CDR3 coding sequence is TGTGCCACCAGCTTCGGGGGAACCTCTAACACAGATACGCAATATTTT.

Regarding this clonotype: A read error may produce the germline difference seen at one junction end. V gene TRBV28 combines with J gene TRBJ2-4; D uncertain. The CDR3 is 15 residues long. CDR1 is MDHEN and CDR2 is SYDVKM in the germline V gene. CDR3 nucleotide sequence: TGTGCCACCGGTGGCCGGGCTGGAGCCCAAAATATTCAGTACTTC. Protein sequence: CATGGRAGAQNIQYF.

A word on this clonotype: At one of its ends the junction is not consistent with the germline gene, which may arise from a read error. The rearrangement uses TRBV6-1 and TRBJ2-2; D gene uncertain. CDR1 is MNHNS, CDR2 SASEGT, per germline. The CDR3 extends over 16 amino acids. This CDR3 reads CANSGLSTTSTGELFF. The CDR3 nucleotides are TGTGCCAACAGTGGGTTAAGCACCACCTCAACCGGGGAGCTGTTTTTT.

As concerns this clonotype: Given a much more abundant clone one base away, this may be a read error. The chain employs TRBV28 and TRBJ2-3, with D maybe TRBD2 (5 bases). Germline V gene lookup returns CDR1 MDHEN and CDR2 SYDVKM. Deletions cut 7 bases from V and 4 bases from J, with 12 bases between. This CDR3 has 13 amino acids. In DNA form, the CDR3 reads TGTGCCAGCACTGTCCACGGGGCAGATACGCAGTATTTT. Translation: CASTVHGADTQYF.

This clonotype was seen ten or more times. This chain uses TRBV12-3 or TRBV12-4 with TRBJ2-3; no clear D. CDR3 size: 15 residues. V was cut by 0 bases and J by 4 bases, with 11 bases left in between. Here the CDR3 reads CASSLARRVADTQYF. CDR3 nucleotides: TGTGCCAGCAGTTTAGCGAGACGGGTCGCAGATACGCAGTATTTT.

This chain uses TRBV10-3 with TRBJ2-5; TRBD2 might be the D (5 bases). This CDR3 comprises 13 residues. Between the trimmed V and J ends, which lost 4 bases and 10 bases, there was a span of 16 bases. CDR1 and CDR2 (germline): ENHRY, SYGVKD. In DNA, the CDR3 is TGTGCCATCAGTGCGTCACGAGGGCTGGGCCAGTACTTC. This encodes CAISASRGLGQYF.

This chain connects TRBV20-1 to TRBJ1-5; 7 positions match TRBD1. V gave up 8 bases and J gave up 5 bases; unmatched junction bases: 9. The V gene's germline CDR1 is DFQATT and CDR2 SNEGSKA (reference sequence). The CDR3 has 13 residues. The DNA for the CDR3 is TGCAGTACTACTACAGGGGACCATCAGCCCCAGCATTTT. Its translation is CSTTTGDHQPQHF.

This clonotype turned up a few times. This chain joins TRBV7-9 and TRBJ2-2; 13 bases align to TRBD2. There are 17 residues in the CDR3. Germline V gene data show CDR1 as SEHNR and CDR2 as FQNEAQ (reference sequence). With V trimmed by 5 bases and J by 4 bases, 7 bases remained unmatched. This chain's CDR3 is CASSRTSGGIGTGELFF. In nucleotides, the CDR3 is TGTGCCAGCAGCCGGACTAGCGGGGGAATTGGCACCGGGGAGCTGTTTTTT.

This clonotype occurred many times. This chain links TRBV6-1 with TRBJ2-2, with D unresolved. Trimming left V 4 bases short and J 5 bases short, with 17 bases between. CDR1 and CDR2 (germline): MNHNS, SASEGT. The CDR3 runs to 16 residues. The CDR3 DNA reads TGTGCCAGCAGTGGGTTAGGCACCACCTCAACCGGGGAGCTGTTTTTT. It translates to CASSGLGTTSTGELFF.

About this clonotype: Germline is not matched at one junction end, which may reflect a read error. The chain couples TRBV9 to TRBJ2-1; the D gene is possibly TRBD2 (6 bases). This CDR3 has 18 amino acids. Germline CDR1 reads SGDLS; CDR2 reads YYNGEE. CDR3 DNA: TGTGCCAGCAGCTTTCGCGGAGACGCGGGCGGAGGCGGGAATGAGCACTTCTTC. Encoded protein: CASSFRGDAGGGGNEHFF.

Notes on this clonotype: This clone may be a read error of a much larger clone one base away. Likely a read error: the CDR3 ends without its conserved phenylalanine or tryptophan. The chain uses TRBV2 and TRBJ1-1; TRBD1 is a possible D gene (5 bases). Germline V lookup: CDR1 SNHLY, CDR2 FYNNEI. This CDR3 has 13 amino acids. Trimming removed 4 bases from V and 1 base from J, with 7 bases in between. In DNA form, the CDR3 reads TGTGCCAGCAGTGTGGGGGAGAACACTGAAGCTTTCTTA. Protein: CASSVGENTEAFL.

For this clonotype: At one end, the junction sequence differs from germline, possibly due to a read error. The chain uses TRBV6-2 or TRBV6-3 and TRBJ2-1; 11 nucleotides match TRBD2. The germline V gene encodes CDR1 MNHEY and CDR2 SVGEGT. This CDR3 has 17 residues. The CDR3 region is CASSYSLTSGIYNEQFF. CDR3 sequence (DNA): TGTGCCAGCAGCTACTCTCTGACTAGCGGGATCTACAATGAGCAGTTCTTC.

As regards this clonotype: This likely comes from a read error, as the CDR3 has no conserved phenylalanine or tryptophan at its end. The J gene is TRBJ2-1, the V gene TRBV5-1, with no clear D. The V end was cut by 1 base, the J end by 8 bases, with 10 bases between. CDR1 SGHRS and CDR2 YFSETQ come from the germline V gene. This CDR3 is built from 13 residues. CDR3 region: CASSLIGSHEQFY. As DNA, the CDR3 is TGCGCCAGCAGCTTGATCGGGTCCCATGAGCAGTTCTAC.

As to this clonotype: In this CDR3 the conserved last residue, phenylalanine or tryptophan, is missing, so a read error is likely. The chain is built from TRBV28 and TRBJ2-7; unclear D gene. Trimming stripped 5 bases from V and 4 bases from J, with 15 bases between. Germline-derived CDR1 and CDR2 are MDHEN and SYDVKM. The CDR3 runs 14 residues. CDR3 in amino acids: CASSPRVPGYEQYL. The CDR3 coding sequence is TGTGCCAGCAGTCCCCGTGTACCCGGTTACGAGCAGTACTTA.